These T cell receptor beta chains were read from a single sample in a study of T-cell reconstitution after alpha-beta-depleted transplantation in children. TCRdb re-derived calls from the PCR reads in MiXCR, one entry per CDR3 protein. The table lists more than 550,000 distinct CDR3 sequences, over 9.5% of them singletons. The starting material was PBMCs from the stem cell graft donor, obtained from the stem cell graft. Receptors were obtained from a human donor who donated a stem cell graft to a child with acute myeloid leukemia. Both conserved end residues are trimmed from each CDR3. The D gene is left open where the match is weak. Size tells how often a clone was seen (once, few, many) or the class of an expanded clone, and some rows leave it out.

>NA|TRBV18|TRBJ2-1|NA
ASSPPQGRYNEQF
>NA|TRBV11-1|TRBJ1-6|NA
ASSLRDTNSPLH
>NA|TRBV7-2|TRBJ2-7|many
ASSFAQVFNYEQY
>TRBD1|TRBV6-5|TRBJ1-3|NA
ASSSQGDRAGNTIY
>TRBD1|TRBV20-1|TRBJ2-1|NA
SAFSTGTGVSEQF
>NA|TRBV11-2|TRBJ1-5|few
ASSSLQGSNQPQH
>NA|TRBV7-8|TRBJ2-7|many
ASSFQDSYEQY
>NA|TRBV12-3/TRBV12-4|TRBJ1-5|NA
ASSLSGSINQPQH
>NA|TRBV7-2|TRBJ2-7|NA
ASSSFHKRDEQY
>NA|TRBV2|TRBJ2-2|few
ASRKSSVANTGELF
>NA|TRBV5-5|TRBJ2-7|NA
ASSPIGDLSYEQY
>NA|TRBV10-3|TRBJ2-1|few
ATRGRNEQF
>NA|TRBV20-1|TRBJ2-7|few
SARGASGYEQY
>TRBD2|TRBV5-1|TRBJ2-1|few
ASSPRLAGGIGDEQF
>TRBD1|TRBV20-1|TRBJ2-2|few
SASGQGKPNTGELF
>TRBD2|TRBV7-2|TRBJ2-1|few
ASSLNPAGGNEQF